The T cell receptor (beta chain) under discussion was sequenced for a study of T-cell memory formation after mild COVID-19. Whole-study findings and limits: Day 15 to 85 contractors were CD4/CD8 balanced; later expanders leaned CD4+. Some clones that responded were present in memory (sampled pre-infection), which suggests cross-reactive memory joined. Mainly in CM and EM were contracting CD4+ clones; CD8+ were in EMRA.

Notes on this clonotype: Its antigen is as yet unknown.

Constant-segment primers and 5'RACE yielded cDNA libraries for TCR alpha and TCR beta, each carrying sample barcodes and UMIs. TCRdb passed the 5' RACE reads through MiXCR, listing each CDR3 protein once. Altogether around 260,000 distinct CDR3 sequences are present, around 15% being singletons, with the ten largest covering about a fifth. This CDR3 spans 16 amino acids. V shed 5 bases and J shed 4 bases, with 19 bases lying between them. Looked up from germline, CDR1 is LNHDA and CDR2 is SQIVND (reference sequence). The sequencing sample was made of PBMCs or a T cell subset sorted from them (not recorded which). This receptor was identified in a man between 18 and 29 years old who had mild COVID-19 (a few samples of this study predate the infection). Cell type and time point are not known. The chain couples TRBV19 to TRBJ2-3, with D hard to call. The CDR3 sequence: CASSPVLRQSADTQYF. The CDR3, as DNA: TGTGCCAGTAGTCCCGTATTACGACAATCAGCAGATACGCAGTATTTT.